This T cell receptor beta chain was sequenced for a study of CD8+ T cells in alopecia areata. Looked up from germline, CDR1 is SGHVS and CDR2 is FNYEAQ. The V end was cut by 6 bases, the J end by 3 bases, with 6 bases between. The CDR3 is made up of 12 amino acids. It was cDNA, reverse transcribed from extracted RNA, that served as the sequencing template. The method was immunoSEQ multiplex PCR; TCRdb's version includes in-frame clones alone and lacks a portion of them. This table holds roughly 150,000 clones, approximately 60% found once. Sequencing was done on a sample of CD8+ T cells sorted from blood. This chain links TRBV7-6 with TRBJ2-1; the D is unclear. The clonotype was recovered from a human donor in good health. CDR3 residues: CASRPFYNEQFF. The CDR3 DNA follows: TGTGCCAGCAGACCTTTCTACAATGAGCAGTTCTTC.